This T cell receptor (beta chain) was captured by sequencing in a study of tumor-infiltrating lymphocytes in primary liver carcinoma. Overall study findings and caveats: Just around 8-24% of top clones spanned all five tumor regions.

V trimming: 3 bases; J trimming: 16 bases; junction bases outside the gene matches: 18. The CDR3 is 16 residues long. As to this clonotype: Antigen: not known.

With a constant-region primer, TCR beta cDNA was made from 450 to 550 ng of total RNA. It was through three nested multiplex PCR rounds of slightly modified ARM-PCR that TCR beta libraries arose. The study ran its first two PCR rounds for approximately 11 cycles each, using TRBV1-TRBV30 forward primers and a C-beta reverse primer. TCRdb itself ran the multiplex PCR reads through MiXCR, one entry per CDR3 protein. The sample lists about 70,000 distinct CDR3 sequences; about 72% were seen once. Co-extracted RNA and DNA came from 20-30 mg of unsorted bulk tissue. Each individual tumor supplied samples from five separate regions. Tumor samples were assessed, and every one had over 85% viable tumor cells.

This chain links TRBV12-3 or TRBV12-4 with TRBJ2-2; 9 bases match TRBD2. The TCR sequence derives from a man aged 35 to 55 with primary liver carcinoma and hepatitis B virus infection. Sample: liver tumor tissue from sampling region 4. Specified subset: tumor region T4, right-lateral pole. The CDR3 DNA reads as TGTGCCAGCAGTTTGTTAGCGGGAGTAGTCACCGGGGAACCGTTTTTT. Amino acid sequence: CASSLLAGVVTGEPFF.